The next 23 T cell receptor beta chains were all read from a single sample in a study of cytomegalovirus exposure and HLA in healthy donors. The PCR used 60 Vbeta and 13 Jbeta primers. Produced via immunoSEQ multiplex PCR; TCRdb's table is partial and in-frame only. Of roughly 170,000 clones listed, about three quarters are singletons. The sequenced sample consisted of PBMCs. The receptors here all came from a female donor in good health and CMV-seronegative.

V and J are TRBV4-3 and TRBJ2-3, with D maybe TRBD1 (6 bases). Germline V gene sequence: CDR1 LGHNA, CDR2 YSLEER. With 3 bases removed from V and 2 bases from J, the gap between germline ends came to 18 bases. The CDR3 runs 17 residues. In nucleotides, the CDR3 is TGCGCCAGCAGCCAGTACACAGGGTTAGGTCTCACAGATACGCAGTATTTT. This gives the protein CASSQYTGLGLTDTQYF.

The J gene is TRBJ2-1, the V gene TRBV9, with 7 bases fitting TRBD1. CDR1 and CDR2 from the germline V gene are SGDLS and YYNGEE. There are 15 residues in the CDR3. V gave up 0 bases and J gave up 4 bases; unmatched junction bases: 4. CDR3 DNA: TGTGCCAGCAGCGTAGGGACAGGAGTTTACAATGAGCAGTTCTTC. Its protein is CASSVGTGVYNEQFF.

This clone was picked up a small number of times. The V and J genes are TRBV10-3 and TRBJ1-2, with D perhaps TRBD1 (5 bases). The germline CDR1 and CDR2 sequences are ENHRY and SYGVKD. CDR3 length: 14 residues. The ends were cut back, 6 bases at V and 4 bases at J, with 15 bases in the middle. CDR3 nucleotides: TGTGCCATCAGCCCGGACACCTTCCTCTATGGCTACACCTTC. Translated, it gives CAISPDTFLYGYTF.

This clone was detected only once. This rearrangement joins TRBV6-1 to TRBJ2-3; no definite D call. V was clipped by 7 bases and J by 1 base, with 15 bases between them. Per germline, CDR1 MNHNS and CDR2 SASEGT. The CDR3 has 15 residues. CDR3 bases: TGTGCCAGCACCACGCCACGACTCGGCACAGATACGCAGTATTTT. Amino acid sequence: CASTTPRLGTDTQYF.

V usage is TRBV19 and J usage is TRBJ2-1; D remains unclear. The length of the CDR3 is 11 residues. The germline V gene has CDR1 LNHDA and CDR2 SQIVND (reference sequence). Trimming left V 8 bases short and J 9 bases short, with 11 bases between. The CDR3 region is CASRRSGEQFF. As DNA, the CDR3 is TGTGCCAGTCGACGTTCGGGTGAGCAGTTCTTC.

This clone came up a few times. The chain carries TRBV2 and TRBJ2-3, with TRBD2 matching 8 bases. CDR1 is SNHLY and CDR2 is FYNNEI in the germline V gene. The CDR3 loop spans 15 amino acids. With V trimmed by 5 bases and J by 4 bases, 8 bases remained unmatched. This chain's CDR3 is CASSNTGTSSDTQYF. The CDR3 coding sequence is TGTGCCAGCAGTAACACCGGGACTAGTTCAGATACGCAGTATTTT. Full variable domain (rest looked up from reference TRBV2 and TRBJ2-3): EPEVTQTPSHQVTQMGQEVILRCVPISNHLYFYWYRQILGQKVEFLVSFYNNEISEKSEIFDDQFSVERPDGSNFTLKIRSTKLEDSAMYFCASSNTGTSSDTQYFGPGTRLTVL.

This sequence joins TRBV29-1 and TRBJ1-1; 7 bases match TRBD1. The germline gives CDR1 SQVTM, CDR2 ANQGSEA. This CDR3 has 12 residues. Unmatched junction bases numbered 1, after V lost 6 bases and J lost 0 bases. The CDR3: CSVGTVNTEAFF. Here the CDR3 DNA reads TGCAGCGTCGGGACAGTGAACACTGAAGCTTTCTTT.

The chain links TRBV4-2 to TRBJ2-6, with D possibly TRBD2 on 5 matching bases. The germline V and J ends were trimmed by 8 bases and 3 bases, with 11 bases remaining between them. This CDR3 has 14 amino acids. Germline lookup yields CDR1 LGHNA and CDR2 YNFKEQ. DNA of the CDR3: TGTGCCAGCGCTACTCGGGGTGGGGCCAACGTCCTGACTTTC. This encodes CASATRGGANVLTF.

V and J are TRBV4-1 and TRBJ1-2; TRBD1 agrees at 8 bases. V lost 4 bases to trimming and J lost 1 base; unmatched junction nucleotides: 8. This CDR3 has 16 amino acids. Germline CDR1 MGHRA, CDR2 YSYEKL. CDR3 sequence: CASSPHRGGFNYGYTF. CDR3 bases: TGCGCCAGCAGCCCGCACAGGGGGGGATTTAACTATGGCTACACCTTC.

This chain uses TRBV6-5 with TRBJ2-5; D perhaps matches TRBD2 (6 bases). The J call may not be correct, given that the DNA end is closer to TRBJ2-7. The V gene's germline CDR1 is MNHEY and CDR2 SVGAGI. The CDR3 totals 15 residues. The CDR3 region is CASSYTYTGLYEQYF. The CDR3 bases are TGTGCCAGCAGTTACACGTACACAGGACTATACGAGCAGTACTTC.

This sequence joins TRBV27 and TRBJ2-1; TRBD2 aligns across 10 bases. Germline V gene lookup returns CDR1 MNHEY and CDR2 SMNVEV (reference sequence). The ends lost 3 bases at V and 15 bases at J; junction bases unmatched: 8. This CDR3 is built from 13 residues. This CDR3 reads CASSFLAGEVRFF. In DNA form, the CDR3 reads TGTGCCAGCAGTTTTCTAGCGGGAGAGGTTCGGTTCTTC.

The rearrangement links TRBV6-4 to TRBJ2-6; the match to TRBD1 covers 8 bases. This CDR3 has 16 residues. CDR1 and CDR2 (germline): MRHNA, SNTAGT. With 3 bases clipped from V and 1 base from J, the junction kept 2 bases outside the gene matches. CDR3 amino acids: CASSENRGSGANVLTF. CDR3 in DNA: TGTGCCAGCAGTGAAAACAGGGGGTCTGGGGCCAACGTCCTGACTTTC.

This clone has only a few counts. This chain joins TRBV27 and TRBJ1-1; tentatively, D is TRBD1 (6 bases). The length of the CDR3 is 15 residues. The germline CDR1 and CDR2 sequences are MNHEY and SMNVEV (reference sequence). V lost 6 bases and J 6 bases, leaving 20 bases between the germline ends. CDR3 nucleotides: TGTGCCAGCAGAACCCCGGGACACCCCTACGCTGAAGCTTTCTTT. This gives the protein CASRTPGHPYAEAFF.

This clone was detected a few times. J is TRBJ2-2 and V is TRBV20-1; weak D call: TRBD1 (6 bases). Germline V CDR1 and CDR2: DFQATT, SNEGSKA (reference sequence). The CDR3 runs 11 residues. The V gene lost 4 bases and the J gene lost 8 bases, with 8 bases spanning the gap. Here the CDR3 DNA reads TGCAGTGCTATGGACAGTGGGGAGCTGTTTTTT. It codes for CSAMDSGELFF.

The genes are TRBV7-3 and TRBJ2-1; TRBD2 matches 9 bases. From germline, CDR1 is SGHTA and CDR2 FQGTGA. The CDR3 loop spans 19 amino acids. The V and J ends lost 6 bases and 1 base, in that order; junction bases with no gene match: 16. CDR3 sequence reads: CASSPRGRGGVGSYNEQFF. DNA of the CDR3: TGTGCCAGCAGTCCCCGCGGGCGGGGGGGAGTAGGATCCTACAATGAGCAGTTCTTC. Supplemented by reference TRBV7-3 and TRBJ2-1, the full variable domain reads GAGVSQTPSNKVTEKGKYVELRCDPISGHTALYWYRQSLGQGPEFLIYFQGTGAADDSGLPNDRFFAVRPEGSVSTLKIQRTERGDSAVYLCASSPRGRGGVGSYNEQFFGPGTRLTVL.

This chain links TRBV5-1 with TRBJ2-2; TRBD1 might be the D (6 bases). Trimming stripped 5 bases from V and 3 bases from J, with 11 bases between. The germline CDR1 and CDR2 sequences are SGHRS and YFSETQ. The CDR3 consists of 14 residues. The CDR3 region is CASRRDTDTGELFF. The CDR3 DNA reads as TGCGCCAGCAGGAGGGACACCGACACCGGGGAGCTGTTTTTT.

This chain uses TRBV2 with TRBJ2-7; 8 bases match TRBD1. CDR3 length: 13 amino acids. V was pared by 1 base and J by 4 bases, with 0 bases of the junction left unmatched. Germline V CDR1 and CDR2: SNHLY, FYNNEI. The CDR3 here is CASSEDRGYEQYF. The CDR3 DNA reads TGTGCCAGCAGTGAAGACAGGGGGTACGAGCAGTACTTC.

This chain links TRBV6-4 with TRBJ1-5; a weak D match, TRBD1 (6 bases). V was cut by 4 bases and J by 9 bases, with 13 bases left in between. The CDR3 is made up of 13 amino acids. Germline-derived CDR1 and CDR2 are MRHNA and SNTAGT. As DNA, the CDR3 is TGTGCCAGCAGTGCGTCACAGGGTGGGCCCCAGCATTTT. Translating it yields CASSASQGGPQHF.

The chain couples TRBV28 to TRBJ2-5, with D tentatively TRBD1 (5 bases). This CDR3 is 14 amino acids long. In germline, CDR1 is MDHEN, CDR2 SYDVKM. V was trimmed by 7 bases and J by 5 bases, leaving 17 bases between them. Written as DNA, the CDR3 is TGTGCCAGCACCAACAGCAGGGCCCGGGAGACCCAGTACTTC. Amino acid sequence: CASTNSRARETQYF. The variable domain in full, with the rest retrieved from reference TRBV28 and TRBJ2-5, is DVKVTQSSRYLVKRTGEKVFLECVQDMDHENMFWYRQDPGLGLRLIYFSYDVKMKEKGDIPEGYSVSREKKERFSLILESASTNQTSMYLCASTNSRARETQYFGPGTRLLVL.

This chain uses TRBV6-6 with TRBJ1-1; perhaps TRBD1 as D (6 bases). This CDR3 is built from 14 residues. Germline V gene lookup returns CDR1 MNHNY and CDR2 SVGAGI (reference sequence). Trimming removed 0 bases from V and 6 bases from J, with 11 bases in between. The CDR3: CASSYSGGEAEAFF. CDR3 DNA: TGTGCCAGCAGTTACTCAGGGGGGGAGGCTGAAGCTTTCTTT.

The chain is built from TRBV7-3 and TRBJ2-1; TRBD2 matches 7 bases. V was clipped by 5 bases and J by 10 bases; unmatched bases: 8. The CDR3 sequence is 13 residues long. The germline CDR1 and CDR2 sequences are SGHTA and FQGTGA. CDR3 bases: TGTGCCAGCAGCGGGGGGAGGGGTAGGGAGCAGTTCTTC. Its protein is CASSGGRGREQFF.

The CDR3 spells CASSSAGVRTDTQYF. For the CDR3, the DNA is TGCGCCAGCAGCTCGGCAGGGGTGCGCACAGATACGCAGTATTTT. The chain combines TRBV5-1 with TRBJ2-3, with D perhaps TRBD1 (6 bases). The V gene's germline CDR1 is SGHRS and CDR2 YFSETQ. Trimming cost V 3 bases and J 1 base, with 12 bases left between them. The CDR3 is made up of 15 amino acids.

The V gene is TRBV5-6, the J gene TRBJ2-2; no clear D gene. With 2 bases removed from V and 4 bases from J, the gap between germline ends came to 3 bases. The germline CDR1 and CDR2 sequences are SGHDT and YYEEEE. The CDR3 spans 12 residues. This chain's CDR3 is CASSLATGELFF. DNA for the CDR3: TGTGCCAGCAGCTTAGCCACCGGGGAGCTGTTTTTT.